The entry below describes one T cell receptor beta chain. This sample is part of a study of blood T cell repertoires in COVID-19. Study in general: COVID-19 samples from acute and convalescent phases originated in the United States, Italy and Spain.

In the original processing: How many nucleated cells were present was estimated from reference gene primer amplification. The data were produced by immunoSEQ multiplex PCR, yet TCRdb's version contains in-frame clones alone and is incomplete. D and trimming were read from the DNA, whereas the V and J calls and clone size are those reported in that table. Counted here are 100,000 to 150,000 clones, less than 85% occurring once; the ten biggest clones make up about 18%. Trimming took 0 bases from V and 3 from J; bases not matched to a gene: 8. Germline CDR1 WNHNN, CDR2 SYGVQD (reference sequence). The CDR3 runs 17 residues.

This sequence joins TRBV10-1 and TRBJ2-3, with 8 bases lining up with TRBD1. The specimen sequenced was peripheral blood. This sequence originates from a woman of 80 years or more with acute or convalescent COVID-19. CDR3 nucleotides: TGCGCCAGCAGTGAGTCGCCCGGGACAGGAGCGACAGATACGCAGTATTTT. As protein: CASSESPGTGATDTQYF.